This record looks at one TCR beta chain sequence and its context. V trimming: 10 bases; J trimming: 2 bases; junction bases outside the gene matches: 10. The CDR3 has 15 residues. The germline V gene encodes CDR1 MDHEN and CDR2 SYDVKM. In the authors' workflow: Nucleated cell counts were estimated from reference gene primer amplification. Using immunoSEQ multiplex PCR, the repertoire was profiled, and TCRdb retains in-frame clones only, with some absent. The DNA was the basis for D and trimming; V, J and clone size are from that table. The table includes 190,000 or so clones, 86% detected once. The data are from a study of blood T cell repertoires in COVID-19. Study background: Specimens from acute and convalescent COVID-19 originated in the United States, Italy and Spain. PBMCs, B-cell-depleted T cells, or T cells provided the cDNA or gDNA that made up the material.

The sequence was collected from a woman aged 25 to 39 with active or convalescent COVID-19. The sequencing input was peripheral blood. The chain combines TRBV28 with TRBJ2-2; 7 bases are a match to TRBD2. CDR3 sequence reads: CAILSGTINTGELFF. In nucleotides, the CDR3 is TGTGCCATCCTCTCCGGGACTATTAACACCGGGGAGCTGTTTTTT.